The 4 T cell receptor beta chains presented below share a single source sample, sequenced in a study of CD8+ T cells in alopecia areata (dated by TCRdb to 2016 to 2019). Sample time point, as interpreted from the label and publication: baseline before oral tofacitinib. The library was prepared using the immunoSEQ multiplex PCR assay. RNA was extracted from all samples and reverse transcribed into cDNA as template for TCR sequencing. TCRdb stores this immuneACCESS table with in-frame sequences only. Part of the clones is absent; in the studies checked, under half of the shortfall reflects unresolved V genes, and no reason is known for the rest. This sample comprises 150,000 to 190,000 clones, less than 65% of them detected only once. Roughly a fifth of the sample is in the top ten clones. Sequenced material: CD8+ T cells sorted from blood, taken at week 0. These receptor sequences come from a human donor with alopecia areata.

This CDR3 is CASSYRDRGQGYTF. In DNA, the CDR3 is TGTGCCAGCAGCTACAGAGACAGGGGGCAAGGCTACACCTTC. The chain links TRBV13 to TRBJ1-2; 10 bases agree with TRBD1. The CDR3 sequence is 14 residues long. Germline V gene sequence: CDR1 PRHDT, CDR2 FYEKMQ (reference sequence). V dropped 4 bases and J dropped 8; count of bases not matched to a gene: 7.

CDR3 DNA sequence: TGTGCCAGCAGCGTAGCCTTCGGGCCTGGAAACACCATATATTTT. This codes for CASSVAFGPGNTIYF. The chain uses TRBV9 and TRBJ1-3; D call uncertain. Germline loops: CDR1 SGDLS, CDR2 YYNGEE. The CDR3 contains 15 residues. Trimming stripped 0 bases from V and 2 bases from J, with 9 bases between.

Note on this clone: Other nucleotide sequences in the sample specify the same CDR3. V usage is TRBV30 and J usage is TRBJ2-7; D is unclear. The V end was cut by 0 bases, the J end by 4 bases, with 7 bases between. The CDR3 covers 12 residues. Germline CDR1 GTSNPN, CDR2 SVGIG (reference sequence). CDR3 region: CAWSVRSYEQYF. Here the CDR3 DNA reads TGTGCCTGGAGTGTACGAAGTTACGAGCAGTACTTC. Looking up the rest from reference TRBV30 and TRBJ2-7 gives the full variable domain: SQTIHQWPATLVQPVGSPLSLECTVEGTSNPNLYWYRQAAGRGLQLLFYSVGIGQISSEVPQNLSASRPQDRQFILSSKKLLLSDSGFYLCAWSVRSYEQYFGPGTRLTVT.

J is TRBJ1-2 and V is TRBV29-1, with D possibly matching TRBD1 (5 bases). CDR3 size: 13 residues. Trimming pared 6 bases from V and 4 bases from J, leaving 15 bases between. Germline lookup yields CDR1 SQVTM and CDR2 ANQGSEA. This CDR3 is CSVSGGISYGYTF. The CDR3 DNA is TGCAGCGTATCCGGGGGGATTAGCTATGGCTACACCTTC.